This is a list of T cell receptor beta chains from one sample in a study of cytomegalovirus exposure and HLA in healthy donors. Assay: immunoSEQ multiplex PCR; the TCRdb copy retains only in-frame clones and omits some. The table records 170,000 or so clones, about 85% of them present only once. Sample: PBMCs. The source is a male donor in good health and CMV-seropositive. Each CDR3 is given with its conserved first and last residue. The D gene is left open where the match is weak. Not all rows give a size; the values are once, few, many and, for expanded clones, a class.

V gene,D gene,clone size,J gene,CDR3 protein
TRBV9,TRBD1,-,TRBJ2-7,CASSVGGTGGSWEQYF
TRBV7-2,TRBD2,few,TRBJ2-5,CASSLSGAGAQETQYF
TRBV27,-,-,TRBJ2-3,CASSLFRGPDTQYF
TRBV29-1,-,-,TRBJ2-1,CSVDQGLDEQFF
TRBV11-2,TRBD2,-,TRBJ2-1,CASSPGTSGRLDEQFF
TRBV30,TRBD2,once,TRBJ2-1,CAWESGSEQFF
TRBV7-9,-,-,TRBJ1-2,CASSTTTGESGYTF
TRBV5-1,-,-,TRBJ2-5,CASSLRDQETQYF
TRBV6-5,-,-,TRBJ2-2,CASSYGAGNTGELFF
TRBV6-5,TRBD1,-,TRBJ2-7,CASSQGPTYEQYF
TRBV5-1,TRBD1,-,TRBJ1-4,CASSPGTATNEKLFF
TRBV7-9,TRBD2,few,TRBJ2-3,CSSISPGLATRMGTDTQYF
TRBV4-3,TRBD2,-,TRBJ2-2,CASSQDLAGGPIGELFF
TRBV5-6,TRBD1,-,TRBJ2-3,CASSLRMTGGANTQYF
TRBV11-3,TRBD1,once,TRBJ1-1,CASSAQGDTEAFF
TRBV7-8,TRBD1,once,TRBJ1-2,CASSRGQKGPNYGYTF
TRBV28,TRBD1,-,TRBJ1-4,CASSRPGQEGEKLFF
TRBV4-2,TRBD2,-,TRBJ2-7,CASSQAGTSGVYEQYF
TRBV5-1,-,-,TRBJ2-1,CASSATRYNEQFF
TRBV10-1,-,-,TRBJ1-1,CASGGGESDLNTEAFF
TRBV28,-,-,TRBJ2-1,CASIRGSSYNEQFF
TRBV14,TRBD2,once,TRBJ2-1,CASSQERPSGYNEQFF
TRBV7-3,TRBD1,-,TRBJ2-2,CASTPGQPTGELFF
TRBV4-3,-,-,TRBJ2-1,CASSQVEREREQFF
TRBV6-5,TRBD1,-,TRBJ2-7,CASSKGQRFYEQYF
TRBV5-6,-,-,TRBJ1-5,CASSLADRLGDQPQHF
TRBV27,TRBD1,once,TRBJ2-1,CASSPRTGEQFF
TRBV7-3,TRBD1,-,TRBJ2-1,CASSHGTGFDEQFF
TRBV5-1,-,-,TRBJ1-1,CASSNPLQGGGLTEAFF
TRBV19,TRBD2,-,TRBJ2-1,CASSRTSGRGYNEQFF
TRBV5-4,-,-,TRBJ1-4,CASSPTGGLNEKLFF
TRBV13,TRBD1,-,TRBJ1-6,CASSPGTGNSPLHF
TRBV4-1,-,few,TRBJ2-1,CASSQVAEEQFF
TRBV29-1,-,-,TRBJ1-5,CSVAGSGNNQPQHF
TRBV6-6,-,once,TRBJ1-3,CASSYGGNTIYF
TRBV29-1,-,-,TRBJ1-2,CSVPFDEGAVGYGYTF
TRBV5-4,TRBD2,-,TRBJ2-7,CASSRSGSSAYEQYF
TRBV19,-,once,TRBJ1-1,CASSPHRVNTEAFF
TRBV9,-,-,TRBJ2-1,CASSVVSGNEQFF
TRBV5-5,TRBD2,-,TRBJ2-1,CASSPGTSGGNEQFF
TRBV29-1,TRBD2,-,TRBJ2-7,CSGTSGSSEQYF
TRBV9,-,-,TRBJ1-1,CASSVGWGGKDTEAFF
TRBV7-2,-,-,TRBJ2-7,CASSITGTSSYEQYF
TRBV7-2,-,-,TRBJ2-5,CASSLGPSETQYF
TRBV19,-,-,TRBJ1-5,CASSTGRTGEPQHF
TRBV2,-,once,TRBJ2-5,CVSSEPLAREQYF
TRBV11-2,-,-,TRBJ2-3,CASSLVGSTDTQYF